A single sample is the source of the 31 T cell receptor beta chains below, sequenced in a study of T-cell memory formation after mild COVID-19. From the 5' RACE reads, TCRdb called clonotypes with MiXCR, one entry per CDR3 protein. This table has about 560,000 distinct CDR3 sequences, about 20% appearing once. Material for sequencing was PBMCs or a T cell subset sorted from them (not recorded which). The receptor source for this set is an adult woman who had mild COVID-19 (a few samples of this study predate the infection). Cell type and time point are not known.

This rearrangement joins TRBV19 to TRBJ1-5; D is unclear. This CDR3 has 18 amino acids. V was cut by 4 bases and J by 1 base, with 20 bases left in between. CDR1 and CDR2 from the germline V gene are LNHDA and SQIVND (reference sequence). CDR3 loop: CASSTKSNQVRSNQPQHF. In DNA, the CDR3 is TGTGCCAGTAGTACTAAATCTAACCAGGTTAGAAGCAATCAGCCCCAGCATTTT.

The gene calls are TRBV11-2 and TRBJ1-1; D unresolved. V gave up 1 base and J gave up 4 bases, with 10 bases separating them. The CDR3 is made up of 14 amino acids. CDR1 and CDR2 from the germline V gene are SGHAT and FQNNGV. The CDR3 DNA follows: TGTGCCAGCAGCTTAGCCCCGTGGGGCACTGAAGCTTTCTTT. Its protein product is CASSLAPWGTEAFF. Full variable domain (rest looked up from reference TRBV11-2 and TRBJ1-1): EAGVAQSPRYKIIEKRQSVAFWCNPISGHATLYWYQQILGQGPKLLIQFQNNGVVDDSQLPKDRFSAERLKGVDSTLKIQPAKLEDSAVYLCASSLAPWGTEAFFGQGTRLTVV.

The chain uses TRBV20-1 and TRBJ2-3; no definite D call. Per germline, CDR1 DFQATT and CDR2 SNEGSKA (reference sequence). V was cut by 5 bases and J by 0 bases, with 6 bases left in between. The CDR3 totals 12 residues. CDR3 sequence (DNA): TGCAGTGCTGCGGCGAGCACAGATACGCAGTATTTT. Its translation is CSAAASTDTQYF.

This sequence joins TRBV5-1 and TRBJ2-5; D may correspond to TRBD1 or TRBD2 (5 bases each). The germline CDR1 and CDR2 sequences are SGHRS and YFSETQ. Trimming removed 0 bases from V and 5 bases from J, with 14 bases in between. The CDR3 runs to 15 residues. The CDR3 sequence is CASSLVGDSRETQYF. In DNA, the CDR3 is TGCGCCAGCAGCTTGGTGGGAGACAGTCGGGAGACCCAGTACTTC.

This CDR3 is CASSSQGENYGYTF. The CDR3 nucleotides read TGTGCCAGCAGTTCTCAGGGGGAGAACTATGGCTACACCTTC. The J gene is TRBJ1-2, the V gene TRBV27; 7 nucleotides agree with TRBD1. Trimming at V came to 4 bases and at J to 2 bases, leaving 4 bases not matched to a gene. The CDR3 runs to 14 residues. Germline V gene lookup returns CDR1 MNHEY and CDR2 SMNVEV (reference sequence).

The V and J genes are TRBV18 and TRBJ2-5, with D perhaps TRBD2 (5 bases). The CDR3 totals 16 residues. Trimming removed 3 bases from V and 0 bases from J, with 14 bases in between. Per germline, CDR1 KGHSH and CDR2 LQKENI. Here the CDR3 reads CASSPMSGWNQETQYF. CDR3 bases: TGTGCCAGCTCACCGATGTCGGGATGGAACCAAGAGACCCAGTACTTC.

This clonotype was seen only a few times. V and J are TRBV20-1 and TRBJ1-4; 8 nucleotides agree with TRBD1. J was trimmed by 7 bases and V by 5 bases; bases with no gene match: 9. Germline V gene data show CDR1 as DFQATT and CDR2 as SNEGSKA (reference sequence). The CDR3 loop spans 14 amino acids. DNA for the CDR3: TGCAGTGCTGACATGACAGGGGTTGGTGAAAAACTGTTTTTT. It specifies CSADMTGVGEKLFF.

This clonotype appeared a few times. The chain couples TRBV19 to TRBJ2-3; a possible D gene is TRBD2 (5 bases). V lost 4 bases to trimming and J lost 0 bases, with 11 bases between them. The length of the CDR3 is 15 residues. The V gene's germline CDR1 is LNHDA and CDR2 SQIVND (reference sequence). The chain's CDR3 is CASSKTIPSTDTQYF. The CDR3 region has the DNA TGTGCCAGTAGTAAGACTATCCCTAGCACAGATACGCAGTATTTT.

This clonotype was observed a handful of times. The chain links TRBV4-1 to TRBJ1-2, with a possible D match to TRBD1 (6 bases). The V end was cut by 6 bases, the J end by 6 bases, with 14 bases between. From germline, CDR1 is MGHRA and CDR2 YSYEKL. The CDR3 totals 13 residues. In DNA, the CDR3 is TGCGCCAGCAGAGGACAGCTGGAGGATGGCTACACCTTC. It specifies CASRGQLEDGYTF.

This clonotype was counted a few times. The rearrangement joins TRBV5-5 to TRBJ2-7; TRBD2 is a possible D gene (5 bases). The V end was cut by 6 bases, the J end by 4 bases, with 17 bases between. This CDR3 has 14 residues. Germline V CDR1 and CDR2: SGHKS, YYEKEE (reference sequence). This CDR3 is CASTPGYLGYEQYF. The CDR3 DNA follows: TGTGCCAGCACCCCGGGATACCTGGGGTACGAGCAGTACTTC.

The V and J genes are TRBV12-3 or TRBV12-4 and TRBJ1-1; no clear D gene. V lost 6 bases, J lost 8 bases, and 16 bases lay in between. This CDR3 has 13 amino acids. The CDR3 coding sequence is TGTGCCAGCAGACCCCTCCTTGAACTAGAAGCTTTCTTT. Residues: CASRPLLELEAFF.

This clonotype was detected many times. The CDR3 DNA is TGTGCCAGCAGTTACCAGCGGGAGGGGACCGGGGAGCTGTTTTTT. Its translation: CASSYQREGTGELFF. The chain links TRBV6-5 to TRBJ2-2, with TRBD2 matching 10 bases. The ends lost 2 bases at V and 5 bases at J; junction bases unmatched: 2. The CDR3 runs 15 residues. Germline V lookup: CDR1 MNHEY, CDR2 SVGAGI.

The chain links TRBV20-1 to TRBJ2-3; 9 nucleotides line up with TRBD2. This CDR3 has 18 residues. Trimming at V came to 4 bases and at J to 2 bases, leaving 16 bases not matched to a gene. Germline loops: CDR1 DFQATT, CDR2 SNEGSKA (reference sequence). CDR3 sequence reads: CSANRVLSGGLYTDTQYF. For the CDR3, the DNA is TGCAGTGCTAATCGGGTTTTGAGCGGGGGGCTCTACACAGATACGCAGTATTTT.

The chain carries TRBV12-3 or TRBV12-4 and TRBJ2-5; 13 nucleotides align to TRBD2. V lost 2 bases and J lost 2; bases outside the gene matches: 8. The CDR3 spans 18 residues. In DNA, the CDR3 is TGTGCCAGCAGTTTATCATGGGAGACTAGCGGGGGGCAAGAGACCCAGTACTTC. Translation gives CASSLSWETSGGQETQYF.

This clonotype was recorded a few times. V gene TRBV7-9 combines with J gene TRBJ1-2; D gene unclear. CDR3 length: 14 residues. CDR1 is SEHNR and CDR2 is FQNEAQ in the germline V gene (reference sequence). Trimming cost V 4 bases and J 7 bases, with 16 bases left between them. This chain's CDR3 is CASSSGPLGGGYTF. The DNA of the CDR3 is TGTGCCAGCAGCTCAGGTCCCCTAGGTGGTGGCTACACCTTC.

This clonotype was recorded once. The chain links TRBV27 to TRBJ2-7, with a weak D call TRBD1 (6 bases). Germline loops: CDR1 MNHEY, CDR2 SMNVEV (reference sequence). V dropped 3 bases and J dropped 1 base, with 10 bases sitting between them. This CDR3 region has 14 residues. Here the CDR3 reads CASSFSGQSYEQYF. The CDR3 bases are TGTGCCAGCAGTTTCAGCGGACAGTCCTACGAGCAGTACTTC.

There are a few counts of this clonotype. The chain couples TRBV7-9 to TRBJ1-3; D may be TRBD1 (6 bases). V was cut by 0 bases and J by 0 bases, with 12 bases left in between. Germline assignment: CDR1 SEHNR and CDR2 FQNEAQ (reference sequence). The CDR3 sequence is 17 residues long. The CDR3 DNA reads TGTGCCAGCAGCTTAGCTCAGGGGATCGACTCTGGAAACACCATATATTTT. Encoded protein: CASSLAQGIDSGNTIYF.

The rearrangement links TRBV9 to TRBJ1-1; a weak D match, TRBD1 (5 bases). Deletions cut 0 bases from V and 7 bases from J, with 10 bases between. The germline V gene has CDR1 SGDLS and CDR2 YYNGEE. CDR3 length: 13 amino acids. The CDR3 coding sequence is TGTGCCAGCAGCGTAGGGCTCCAGGGTGAAGCTTTCTTT. The encoded protein is CASSVGLQGEAFF. Drawing the rest from reference TRBV9 and TRBJ1-1, the complete variable domain is DSGVTQTPKHLITATGQRVTLRCSPRSGDLSVYWYQQSLDQGLQFLIQYYNGEERAKGNILERFSAQQFPDLHSELNLSSLELGDSALYFCASSVGLQGEAFFGQGTRLTVV.

J is TRBJ2-7 and V is TRBV24-1; 7 bases align to TRBD2. The CDR3 is made up of 15 amino acids. In germline, CDR1 is KGHDR, CDR2 SFDVKD. Trimming removed 10 bases from V and 2 bases from J; junction bases left unmatched: 13. CDR3 sequence reads: CATSGQRAGAYEQYF. The DNA of the CDR3 is TGTGCCACAAGCGGGCAGCGGGCGGGAGCCTACGAGCAGTACTTC.

This clonotype was seen repeatedly, ten times or more. This chain connects TRBV7-6 to TRBJ2-5, with 9 nucleotides matching TRBD2. The germline CDR1 and CDR2 sequences are SGHVS and FNYEAQ. V trimming: 3 bases; J trimming: 4 bases; junction bases outside the gene matches: 15. This CDR3 is 18 amino acids long. This CDR3 reads CASSFLAPGLARGETQYF. The CDR3 DNA reads TGTGCCAGCAGCTTCTTGGCCCCGGGACTAGCAAGGGGAGAGACCCAGTACTTC.

The V call is TRBV13, the J call TRBJ2-7; 7 bases map to TRBD1. The trim removed 4 bases at V and 4 bases at J, leaving 4 bases unmatched. This CDR3 contains 13 residues. Germline V gene data show CDR1 as PRHDT and CDR2 as FYEKMQ (reference sequence). The CDR3 protein is CASSSGQMYEQYF. The CDR3 DNA reads TGTGCCAGCAGCTCGGGACAGATGTACGAGCAGTACTTC.

V gene TRBV14 combines with J gene TRBJ2-5; D ambiguous. Trimming left V 6 bases short and J 2 bases short, with 16 bases between. CDR1 and CDR2 (germline): SGHDN, FVKESK. The CDR3 extends over 15 amino acids. DNA for the CDR3: TGTGCCAGCAGTCCAAGTGCAGGTTTTCAAGAGACCCAGTACTTC. It translates to CASSPSAGFQETQYF.

The chain recombines TRBV20-1 with TRBJ2-2; weak D call: TRBD2 (6 bases). Trimming removed 4 bases at V and 4 bases at J, with 10 bases between. This CDR3 is 13 amino acids long. CDR1 is DFQATT and CDR2 is SNEGSKA in the germline V gene (reference sequence). The CDR3 nucleotides read TGCAGTGCTATATCCGGGGGCACCGGGGAGCTGTTTTTT. Translated, it gives CSAISGGTGELFF.

This sequence joins TRBV5-1 and TRBJ1-2; 8 bases map to TRBD1. Germline V gene lookup returns CDR1 SGHRS and CDR2 YFSETQ. The ends lost 4 bases at V and 8 bases at J; junction bases unmatched: 13. The CDR3 contains 15 residues. CDR3 residues: CASSPRTGPGDGYTF. The CDR3 coding sequence is TGCGCCAGCAGCCCCAGGACAGGGCCGGGCGACGGCTACACCTTC. The full variable domain, rest sourced from reference TRBV5-1 and TRBJ1-2, is KAGVTQTPRYLIKTRGQQVTLSCSPISGHRSVSWYQQTPGQGLQFLFEYFSETQRNKGNFPGRFSGRQFSNSRSEMNVSTLELGDSALYLCASSPRTGPGDGYTFGSGTRLTVV.

Only a few counts were recorded for this clonotype. V is TRBV6-1 and J is TRBJ2-1; D is uncertain. This CDR3 has 12 amino acids. CDR1 MNHNS and CDR2 SASEGT come from the germline V gene. Trimming left V 4 bases short and J 6 bases short, with 7 bases between. CDR3 residues: CASSGVPNEQFF. In DNA, the CDR3 is TGTGCCAGCAGTGGCGTTCCCAATGAGCAGTTCTTC.

The chain links TRBV5-4 to TRBJ2-3; TRBD1 agrees at 9 bases. Germline values: CDR1 SGHNT, CDR2 YYREEE (reference sequence). J lost 1 base, V lost 4 bases, and 10 bases had no gene match. This CDR3 is built from 17 residues. The CDR3 nucleotides are TGTGCCAGCAGCCCGGGACAGGGCCTAATTGGCACAGATACGCAGTATTTT. Protein: CASSPGQGLIGTDTQYF.

This clonotype came up a few times. The chain links TRBV12-3 or TRBV12-4 to TRBJ2-3; D is unclear. This CDR3 has 16 amino acids. V was cut by 1 base and J by 5 bases, with 16 bases left in between. Written as DNA, the CDR3 is TGTGCCAGCAGTTTAGTGTACCTAGACCGTGGAGATACGCAGTATTTT. Its protein is CASSLVYLDRGDTQYF.

This chain links TRBV7-3 with TRBJ1-1; D not resolved. Looked up from germline, CDR1 is SGHTA and CDR2 is FQGTGA. Trimming took 5 bases from V and 1 from J, leaving 8 bases between them. The CDR3 runs to 13 residues. The CDR3 coding sequence is TGTGCCAGCAGCCAGGCTTGGAACACTGAAGCTTTCTTT. Its protein product is CASSQAWNTEAFF.

This clonotype was counted a few times. The rearrangement joins TRBV5-1 to TRBJ2-2; 9 nucleotides align to TRBD1. This CDR3 is built from 14 residues. V lost 7 bases, J lost 5 bases, and 6 bases stayed unmatched. CDR1 and CDR2 from the germline V gene are SGHRS and YFSETQ. CDR3 sequence (DNA): TGCGCCAGCGCGGGACAGGGTGGGACCGGGGAGCTGTTTTTT. Encoded protein: CASAGQGGTGELFF.

V gene TRBV20-1 combines with J gene TRBJ1-1, with D unresolved. Germline V gene lookup returns CDR1 DFQATT and CDR2 SNEGSKA (reference sequence). With 0 bases removed from V and 7 bases from J, the gap between germline ends came to 21 bases. CDR3 length: 16 amino acids. The CDR3 is CSARDSSPISSLEAFF. The CDR3 bases are TGCAGTGCTAGAGACTCTTCGCCCATTTCAAGCCTTGAAGCTTTCTTT.

In nucleotides, the CDR3 is TGCAGTGCTAGAGGAGAGCGGGGGGTCTACGAGCAGTACTTC. Translating it yields CSARGERGVYEQYF. This chain links TRBV20-1 with TRBJ2-7; 9 bases map to TRBD2. This CDR3 is built from 14 residues. Trimming removed 1 base from V and 3 bases from J; junction bases left unmatched: 4. The germline V gene has CDR1 DFQATT and CDR2 SNEGSKA (reference sequence).